Each of the 24 T cell receptor beta chains below was sequenced from the same sample in a study of blood T cell repertoires in COVID-19. Repertoires were generated with immunoSEQ multiplex PCR, while TCRdb's copy carries only in-frame clones and drops some. The sample lists roughly 440,000 clones, 88% occurring once. The source material was peripheral blood. These receptors were collected from a woman in her 50s with COVID-19, enrolled during active disease.

This chain connects TRBV27 to TRBJ2-7; a weak D match, TRBD1 (5 bases). CDR1 and CDR2 (germline): MNHEY, SMNVEV (reference sequence). This CDR3 has 13 residues. V gave up 4 bases and J gave up 2 bases, with 9 bases separating them. CDR3 DNA sequence: TGTGCCAGCAGTTCTGACAGCCCCTACGAGCAGTACTTC. Translated: CASSSDSPYEQYF.

The chain couples TRBV7-3 to TRBJ1-2; D perhaps matches TRBD1 (5 bases). V shed 5 bases and J shed 3 bases, with 16 bases lying between them. Germline V gene data show CDR1 as SGHTA and CDR2 as FQGTGA. The CDR3 consists of 15 residues. In DNA form, the CDR3 reads TGTGCCAGCAGCCCACAGGCAGGGAATTACTATGGCTACACCTTC. This encodes CASSPQAGNYYGYTF.

The chain is built from TRBV11-1 and TRBJ2-1; 7 bases are a match to TRBD2. Germline assignment: CDR1 SGHAT and CDR2 FQDESV (reference sequence). V trimming: 7 bases; J trimming: 2 bases; junction bases outside the gene matches: 11. The CDR3 is 16 amino acids. This CDR3 is CASTPRRGITYNEQFF. CDR3 bases: TGTGCCAGCACCCCCCGGCGGGGGATTACCTACAATGAGCAGTTCTTC.

This sequence joins TRBV4-1 and TRBJ2-2; D not certain. CDR1 MGHRA and CDR2 YSYEKL come from the germline V gene. The V and J ends lost 6 bases and 2 bases respectively, with 10 bases between them. The CDR3 consists of 14 residues. The CDR3 reads CASRSGSNTGELFF. The DNA for the CDR3 is TGCGCCAGCAGGTCAGGCTCTAACACCGGGGAGCTGTTTTTT.

J is TRBJ2-7 and V is TRBV30; D not resolved. Trimming cost V 2 bases and J 6 bases, with 11 bases left between them. This CDR3 comprises 12 residues. Germline loops: CDR1 GTSNPN, CDR2 SVGIG (reference sequence). CDR3 region: CAWSPTEFEQYF. The DNA of the CDR3 is TGTGCCTGGAGTCCCACAGAGTTCGAGCAGTACTTC.

The genes are TRBV6-5 and TRBJ2-3, with TRBD1 identical over 7 bases. The germline gives CDR1 MNHEY, CDR2 SVGAGI. CDR3 length equals 15 residues. The junction had 6 bases not matched to a gene; V was cut back by 5 bases and J by 1 base. The CDR3 is CASSRGQDRTDTQYF. The CDR3 coding sequence is TGTGCCAGCAGTCGAGGACAGGACCGCACAGATACGCAGTATTTT.

V gene TRBV6-6 combines with J gene TRBJ2-3, with 7 bases identical to TRBD2. The CDR3 contains 19 residues. J was trimmed by 6 bases and V by 6 bases; bases with no gene match: 24. Germline CDR1 MNHNY, CDR2 SVGAGI (reference sequence). CDR3 region: CASSSPPRGRLAARDTQYF. In nucleotides, the CDR3 is TGTGCCAGCAGCTCCCCTCCCCGGGGGAGGCTAGCGGCCCGCGATACGCAGTATTTT.

This chain connects TRBV5-1 to TRBJ2-2; 7 nucleotides match TRBD1. The ends lost 0 bases at V and 4 bases at J; junction bases unmatched: 6. Germline assignment: CDR1 SGHRS and CDR2 YFSETQ. The CDR3 runs to 16 residues. The CDR3 loop is CASSLAGTESTGELFF. The CDR3 DNA sequence: TGCGCCAGCAGCTTGGCCGGGACAGAGTCCACCGGGGAGCTGTTTTTT.

CDR3 protein: CSVELWGQLNTEAFF. The CDR3 nucleotides read TGCAGCGTTGAACTTTGGGGACAGCTGAACACTGAAGCTTTCTTT. V is TRBV29-1 and J is TRBJ1-1, with 7 bases lining up with TRBD1. Germline loops: CDR1 SQVTM, CDR2 ANQGSEA. CDR3 length: 15 residues. With V trimmed by 2 bases and J by 0 bases, 6 bases remained unmatched.

This chain joins TRBV4-1 and TRBJ1-1, with D maybe TRBD1 (5 bases). Trimming stripped 0 bases from V and 7 bases from J, with 9 bases between. CDR1 and CDR2 from the germline V gene are MGHRA and YSYEKL. The length of the CDR3 is 13 residues. CDR3 in amino acids: CASSQDRVIEAFF. As DNA, the CDR3 is TGCGCCAGCAGCCAAGACAGGGTTATTGAAGCTTTCTTT.

The rearrangement joins TRBV5-6 to TRBJ1-2, with 9 nucleotides matching TRBD1. The CDR3 extends over 14 amino acids. The germline gives CDR1 SGHDT, CDR2 YYEEEE. The V segment lost 1 base and the J segment 7 bases; nucleotides outside the gene matches: 5. The CDR3 sequence is CASSLNRGRGGYTF. CDR3 sequence (DNA): TGTGCCAGCAGCTTGAACAGGGGGCGCGGTGGCTACACCTTC.

This rearrangement joins TRBV11-1 to TRBJ1-1; D call uncertain. The CDR3 totals 14 residues. V was pared by 3 bases and J by 0 bases, with 8 bases between. Per the germline V gene, CDR1 is SGHAT and CDR2 is FQDESV (reference sequence). The CDR3 DNA reads as TGTGCCAGCAGCTTTATCGAGGTGAACACTGAAGCTTTCTTT. Translated, it gives CASSFIEVNTEAFF.

This chain connects TRBV10-3 to TRBJ2-3; D perhaps matches TRBD1 (5 bases). V gave up 4 bases and J gave up 2 bases, with 10 bases separating them. The CDR3 spans 14 residues. CDR1 and CDR2 from the germline V gene are ENHRY and SYGVKD. The CDR3 spells CAISGKGLTDTQYF. CDR3 nucleotide sequence: TGTGCCATCAGTGGCAAGGGGCTCACAGATACGCAGTATTTT.

This clone turned up a few times. The chain links TRBV15 to TRBJ1-5; tentatively, D is TRBD1 (5 bases). Germline assignment: CDR1 LNHNV and CDR2 YYDKDF (reference sequence). CDR3 length equals 15 residues. The V end lost 0 bases, the J end lost 4 bases, and 10 bases lay between the germline ends. CDR3 bases: TGTGCCACCAGCAGAGATCAACAGGATAATCAGCCCCAGCATTTT. It specifies CATSRDQQDNQPQHF.

The chain uses TRBV11-3 and TRBJ2-2; 7 bases are a match to TRBD1. Germline CDR1 SGHNT, CDR2 YENEEA. The ends lost 5 bases at V and 1 base at J; junction bases unmatched: 1. This CDR3 contains 14 residues. Here the CDR3 reads CASSRQGNTGELFF. In DNA form, the CDR3 reads TGTGCCAGCAGCCGACAGGGGAACACCGGGGAGCTGTTTTTT.

The gene calls are TRBV7-2 and TRBJ2-5; a weak D match, TRBD2 (6 bases). V dropped 5 bases and J dropped 5 bases, with 18 bases sitting between them. CDR3 size: 15 residues. CDR1 is SGHTA and CDR2 is FQGNSA in the germline V gene. CDR3 nucleotides: TGTGCCAGCAGCCCAGGGACTTACCCCATGGAGACCCAGTACTTC. It yields the protein CASSPGTYPMETQYF.

This clone was counted between two and nine times. The CDR3 loop reads CASSADRSLFF. The DNA for the CDR3 is TGTGCCAGCAGCGCTGACAGAAGTTTATTCTTT. The chain carries TRBV7-3 and TRBJ1-1; TRBD1 might be the D (5 bases). V shed 5 bases and J shed 14 bases, with 15 bases lying between them. Germline V gene sequence: CDR1 SGHTA, CDR2 FQGTGA. This CDR3 has 11 amino acids.

This chain uses TRBV6-5 with TRBJ2-7, with TRBD1 matching over 7 bases. Germline V CDR1 and CDR2: MNHEY, SVGAGI. The CDR3 consists of 15 residues. The V and J ends lost 6 bases and 2 bases, in that order; junction bases with no gene match: 10. The chain's CDR3 is CASSILTGDPYEQYF. In DNA form, the CDR3 reads TGTGCCAGCAGCATTCTCACAGGGGACCCCTACGAGCAGTACTTC.

This sequence joins TRBV27 and TRBJ1-3; tentative D call: TRBD1 (5 bases). Trimming left V 9 bases short and J 3 bases short, with 15 bases between. Germline V gene sequence: CDR1 MNHEY, CDR2 SMNVEV (reference sequence). The CDR3 sequence is 14 residues long. For the CDR3, the DNA is TGTGCCAGTCGTTCCCTCCAGGGTGGAAACACCATATATTTT. As protein: CASRSLQGGNTIYF.

V is TRBV5-1 and J is TRBJ2-3; 9 bases are a match to TRBD1. V was pared by 3 bases and J by 2 bases, with 7 bases of the junction left unmatched. Germline V CDR1 and CDR2: SGHRS, YFSETQ. This CDR3 spans 16 amino acids. This CDR3 reads CASSSDRGALTDTQYF. The CDR3 DNA reads TGCGCCAGCAGCTCAGACAGGGGGGCCCTCACAGATACGCAGTATTTT. Looking up the rest from reference TRBV5-1 and TRBJ2-3 gives the full variable domain: KAGVTQTPRYLIKTRGQQVTLSCSPISGHRSVSWYQQTPGQGLQFLFEYFSETQRNKGNFPGRFSGRQFSNSRSEMNVSTLELGDSALYLCASSSDRGALTDTQYFGPGTRLTVL.

This clone appeared once. The chain couples TRBV9 to TRBJ1-4, with a possible D match to TRBD1 (6 bases). CDR1 and CDR2 from the germline V gene are SGDLS and YYNGEE. The CDR3 is made up of 15 amino acids. The germline V and J ends were trimmed by 0 bases and 3 bases, with 9 bases remaining between them. CDR3 DNA sequence: TGTGCCAGCAGCGTAGGAACAGGGCCTAATGAAAAACTGTTTTTT. Translating it yields CASSVGTGPNEKLFF.

This sequence joins TRBV3-1 (or the pseudogene TRBV3-2) and TRBJ1-4; no definite D call. This CDR3 spans 16 amino acids. Trimming took off 0 bases at V and 5 bases at J, with 13 bases between the two ends. Germline V lookup: CDR1 LGHDT, CDR2 YNNKEL (reference sequence). DNA for the CDR3: TGTGCCAGCAGCCAAGATCTGGGAGGAGTCAATGAAAAACTGTTTTTT. Its protein is CASSQDLGGVNEKLFF.

The chain couples TRBV6-1 to TRBJ1-2; 8 bases line up with TRBD1. The ends lost 3 bases at V and 1 base at J; junction bases unmatched: 7. The CDR3 has 16 amino acids. Germline values: CDR1 MNHNS, CDR2 SASEGT. The CDR3 loop is CASSEPGQVFNYGYTF. DNA of the CDR3: TGTGCCAGCAGTGAGCCGGGACAGGTCTTTAACTATGGCTACACCTTC.

V and J are TRBV4-1 and TRBJ1-5, with 7 bases aligning to TRBD1. Germline V CDR1 and CDR2: MGHRA, YSYEKL. This CDR3 comprises 15 residues. V lost 8 bases to trimming and J lost 1 base; unmatched junction nucleotides: 8. This CDR3 is CASRNRGISNQPQHF. Written as DNA, the CDR3 is TGCGCCAGCCGCAACAGGGGAATCAGCAATCAGCCCCAGCATTTT.